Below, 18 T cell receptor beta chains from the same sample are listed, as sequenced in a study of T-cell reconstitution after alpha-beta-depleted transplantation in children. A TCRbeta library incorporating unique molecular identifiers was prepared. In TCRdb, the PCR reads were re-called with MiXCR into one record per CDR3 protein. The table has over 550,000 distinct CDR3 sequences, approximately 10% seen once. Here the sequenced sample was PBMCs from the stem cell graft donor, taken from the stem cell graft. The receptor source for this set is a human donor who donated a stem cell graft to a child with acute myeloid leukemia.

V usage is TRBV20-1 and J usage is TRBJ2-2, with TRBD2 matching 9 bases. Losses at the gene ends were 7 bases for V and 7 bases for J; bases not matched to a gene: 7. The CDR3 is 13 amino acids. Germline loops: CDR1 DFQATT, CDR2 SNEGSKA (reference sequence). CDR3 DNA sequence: TGCAGTGTCGCTAGCGGGACGGGCGGGGAGCTGTTTTTT. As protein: CSVASGTGGELFF.

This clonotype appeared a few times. CDR3 coding DNA: TGTGCCAGCAGCTTGTATGTCACCGGAGAGACCCAGTACTTC. As protein: CASSLYVTGETQYF. The rearrangement joins TRBV5-4 to TRBJ2-5, with unresolved D. V lost 1 base to trimming and J lost 4 bases, with 11 bases between them. There are 14 residues in the CDR3. The germline gives CDR1 SGHNT, CDR2 YYREEE (reference sequence).

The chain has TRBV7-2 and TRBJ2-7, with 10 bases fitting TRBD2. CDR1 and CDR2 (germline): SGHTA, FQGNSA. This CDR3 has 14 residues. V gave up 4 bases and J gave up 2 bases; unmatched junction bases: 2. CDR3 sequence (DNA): TGTGCCAGCAGCTCTAGCGGGAGCACCTACGAGCAGTACTTC. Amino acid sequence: CASSSSGSTYEQYF.

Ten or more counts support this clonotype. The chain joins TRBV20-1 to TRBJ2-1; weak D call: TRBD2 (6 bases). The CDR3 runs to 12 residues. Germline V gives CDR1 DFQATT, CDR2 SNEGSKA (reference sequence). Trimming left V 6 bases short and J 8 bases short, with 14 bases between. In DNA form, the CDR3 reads TGCAGTGCCAGACTAGTATCCCATGAGCAGTTCTTC. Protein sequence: CSARLVSHEQFF.

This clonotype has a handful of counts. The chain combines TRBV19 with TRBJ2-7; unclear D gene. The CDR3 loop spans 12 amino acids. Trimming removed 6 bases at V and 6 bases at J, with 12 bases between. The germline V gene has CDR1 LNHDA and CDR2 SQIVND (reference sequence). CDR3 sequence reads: CASRRTPGEQYF. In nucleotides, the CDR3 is TGTGCCAGTAGACGAACCCCCGGCGAGCAGTACTTC.

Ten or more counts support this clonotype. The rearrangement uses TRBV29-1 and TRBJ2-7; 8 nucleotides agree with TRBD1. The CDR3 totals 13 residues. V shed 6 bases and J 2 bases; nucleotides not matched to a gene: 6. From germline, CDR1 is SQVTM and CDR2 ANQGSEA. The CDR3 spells CSVGTGLAYEQYF. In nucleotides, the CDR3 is TGCAGCGTAGGGACAGGATTAGCCTACGAGCAGTACTTC.

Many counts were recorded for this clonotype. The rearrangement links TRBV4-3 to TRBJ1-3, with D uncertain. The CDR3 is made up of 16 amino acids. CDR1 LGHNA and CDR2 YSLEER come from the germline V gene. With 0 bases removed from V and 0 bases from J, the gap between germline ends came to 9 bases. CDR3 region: CASSQELGFSGNTIYF. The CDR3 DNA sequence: TGCGCCAGCAGCCAAGAACTGGGATTCTCTGGAAACACCATATATTTT.

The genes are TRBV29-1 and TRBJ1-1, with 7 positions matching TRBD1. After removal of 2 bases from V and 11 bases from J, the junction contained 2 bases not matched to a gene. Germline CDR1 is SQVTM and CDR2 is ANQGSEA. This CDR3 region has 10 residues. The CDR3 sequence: CSVETGDAFF. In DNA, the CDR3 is TGCAGCGTTGAAACAGGGGACGCTTTCTTT. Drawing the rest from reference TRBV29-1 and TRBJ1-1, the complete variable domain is SAVISQKPSRDICQRGTSLTIQCQVDSQVTMMFWYRQQPGQSLTLIATANQGSEATYESGFVIDKFPISRPNLTFSTLTVSNMSPEDSSIYLCSVETGDAFFGQGTRLTVV.

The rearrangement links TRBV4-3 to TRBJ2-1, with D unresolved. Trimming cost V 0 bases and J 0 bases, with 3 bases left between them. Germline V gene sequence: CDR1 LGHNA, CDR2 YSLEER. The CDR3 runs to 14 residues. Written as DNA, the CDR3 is TGCGCCAGCAGCCAAGACTACTCCTACAATGAGCAGTTCTTC. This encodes CASSQDYSYNEQFF.

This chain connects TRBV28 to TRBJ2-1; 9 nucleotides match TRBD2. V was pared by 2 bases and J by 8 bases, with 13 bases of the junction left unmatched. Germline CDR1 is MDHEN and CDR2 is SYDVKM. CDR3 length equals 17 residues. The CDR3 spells CASSLGLGSGSAYEQFF. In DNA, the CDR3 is TGTGCCAGCAGTTTAGGGCTAGGTAGCGGGAGTGCCTATGAGCAGTTCTTC.

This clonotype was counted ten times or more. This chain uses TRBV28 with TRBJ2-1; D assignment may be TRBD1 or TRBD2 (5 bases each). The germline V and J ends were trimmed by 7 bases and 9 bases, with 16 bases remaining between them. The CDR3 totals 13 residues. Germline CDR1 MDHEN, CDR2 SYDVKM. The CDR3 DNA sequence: TGTGCCAGCACGCCGCGGCTCGGGACTGAGCAGTTCTTC. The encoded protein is CASTPRLGTEQFF.

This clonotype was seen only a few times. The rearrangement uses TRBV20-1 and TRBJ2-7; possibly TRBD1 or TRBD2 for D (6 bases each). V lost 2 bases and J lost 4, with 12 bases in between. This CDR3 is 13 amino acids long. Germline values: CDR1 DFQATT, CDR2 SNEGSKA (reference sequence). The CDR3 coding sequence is TGCAGTGCTAGAATACGGGGGCTATACGAGCAGTACTTC. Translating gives CSARIRGLYEQYF.

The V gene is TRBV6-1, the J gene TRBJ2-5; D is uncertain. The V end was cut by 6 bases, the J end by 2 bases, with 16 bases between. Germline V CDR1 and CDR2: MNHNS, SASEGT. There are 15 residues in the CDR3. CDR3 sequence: CASSPLVAVQETQYF. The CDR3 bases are TGTGCCAGCAGCCCCTTGGTCGCGGTTCAAGAGACCCAGTACTTC.

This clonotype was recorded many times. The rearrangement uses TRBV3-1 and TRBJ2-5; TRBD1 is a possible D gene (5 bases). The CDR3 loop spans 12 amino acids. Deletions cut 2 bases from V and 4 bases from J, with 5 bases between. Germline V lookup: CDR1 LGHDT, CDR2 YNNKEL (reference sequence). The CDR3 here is CASSQRGETQYF. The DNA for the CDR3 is TGTGCCAGCAGCCAAAGGGGAGAGACCCAGTACTTC.

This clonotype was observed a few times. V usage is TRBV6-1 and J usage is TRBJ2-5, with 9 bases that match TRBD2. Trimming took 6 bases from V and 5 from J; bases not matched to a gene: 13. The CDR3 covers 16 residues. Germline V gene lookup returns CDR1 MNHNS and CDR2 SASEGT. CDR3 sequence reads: CASRFTGTSHSETQYF. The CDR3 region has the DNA TGTGCCAGCAGATTCACCGGGACTAGCCATTCGGAGACCCAGTACTTC.

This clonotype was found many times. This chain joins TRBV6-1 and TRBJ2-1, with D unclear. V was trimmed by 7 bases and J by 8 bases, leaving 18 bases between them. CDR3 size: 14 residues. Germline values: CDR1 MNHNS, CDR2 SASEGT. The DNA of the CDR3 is TGTGCCAGCAAAACCGACTGGAATGGCGATGAGCAGTTCTTC. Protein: CASKTDWNGDEQFF.

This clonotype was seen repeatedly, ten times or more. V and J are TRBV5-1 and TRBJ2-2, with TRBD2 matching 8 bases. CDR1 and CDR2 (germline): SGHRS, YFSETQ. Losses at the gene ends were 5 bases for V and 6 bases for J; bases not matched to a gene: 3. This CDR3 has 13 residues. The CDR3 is CASRSGGAGELFF. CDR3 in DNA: TGCGCCAGCAGGTCGGGAGGGGCCGGGGAGCTGTTTTTT. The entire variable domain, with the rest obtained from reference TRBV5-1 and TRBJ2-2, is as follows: KAGVTQTPRYLIKTRGQQVTLSCSPISGHRSVSWYQQTPGQGLQFLFEYFSETQRNKGNFPGRFSGRQFSNSRSEMNVSTLELGDSALYLCASRSGGAGELFFGEGSRLTVL.

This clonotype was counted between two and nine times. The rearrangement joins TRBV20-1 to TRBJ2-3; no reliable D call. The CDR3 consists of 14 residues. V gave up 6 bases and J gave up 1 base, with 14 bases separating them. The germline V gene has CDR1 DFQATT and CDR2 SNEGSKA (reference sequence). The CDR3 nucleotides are TGCAGTGCGCGGCGAGGAATTGGCACAGATACGCAGTATTTT. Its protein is CSARRGIGTDTQYF.